One and the same sample provided the 9 T cell receptor beta chains below, sequenced in a study of beta chain features in type 1 diabetes. Findings and limits, study-wide: Within each of all four CD4+ subsets, Type 1 diabetes patients had TCRB CDR3s that were moderately but significantly shorter.

These TCRs are of unknown antigen specificity. Every bit of the isolated RNA underwent reverse transcription, so sequencing read expressed TCRB transcripts. TCRdb keeps only in-frame clones here, not all; method: immunoSEQ multiplex PCR. This table holds about 340,000 clones, roughly 14% found once. Input material: naive CD4+ T cells from blood. The receptors stem from a woman younger than 30 with type 1 diabetes.

This chain links TRBV9 with TRBJ2-7, with D perhaps matching TRBD2 (6 bases). The ends were cut back, 1 base at V and 4 bases at J, with 15 bases in the middle. In germline, CDR1 is SGDLS, CDR2 YYNGEE. The CDR3 spans 15 residues. CDR3 residues: CASSVSGGTAYEQYF. CDR3 nucleotides: TGTGCCAGCAGCGTATCTGGCGGGACCGCGTACGAGCAGTACTTC.

This clone was detected only a few times. J is TRBJ2-7 and V is TRBV5-1; D possibly corresponds to TRBD2 (7 bases). Germline loops: CDR1 SGHRS, CDR2 YFSETQ. The CDR3 is 15 amino acids. Trimming took 1 base from V and 0 from J, leaving 11 bases between them. In DNA, the CDR3 is TGCGCCAGCAGCTTGAGCGGGGACACCTCCTACGAGCAGTACTTC. As protein: CASSLSGDTSYEQYF. Drawing the rest from reference TRBV5-1 and TRBJ2-7, the complete variable domain is KAGVTQTPRYLIKTRGQQVTLSCSPISGHRSVSWYQQTPGQGLQFLFEYFSETQRNKGNFPGRFSGRQFSNSRSEMNVSTLELGDSALYLCASSLSGDTSYEQYFGPGTRLTVT.

The gene calls are TRBV4-2 and TRBJ2-1; D might be TRBD1 (5 bases). Germline CDR1 and CDR2: LGHNA and YNFKEQ. The V end was cut by 6 bases, the J end by 5 bases, with 20 bases between. This CDR3 contains 16 residues. In nucleotides, the CDR3 is TGTGCCAGCAGTTCCCGAAGGGGCTTAGGGGACAATGAGCAGTTCTTC. It is translated as CASSSRRGLGDNEQFF.

The gene calls are TRBV7-9 and TRBJ2-2; 10 bases agree with TRBD2. The germline V gene has CDR1 SEHNR and CDR2 FQNEAQ (reference sequence). The CDR3 runs 15 residues. With 5 bases clipped from V and 5 bases from J, the junction kept 5 bases outside the gene matches. In DNA, the CDR3 is TGTGCCAGCAGCCGTGGACTAGCGGCTACCGGGGAGCTGTTTTTT. Translated: CASSRGLAATGELFF.

This chain joins TRBV11-1 and TRBJ2-1; D possibly corresponds to TRBD2 (5 bases). CDR3 length: 18 residues. CDR1 is SGHAT and CDR2 is FQDESV in the germline V gene (reference sequence). Trimming pared 5 bases from V and 3 bases from J, leaving 23 bases between. The CDR3 nucleotides are TGTGCCAGCAGCCTTCGTCTGATGTTGGGAGCGGACTACAATGAGCAGTTCTTC. Protein: CASSLRLMLGADYNEQFF.

This clone came up a few times. This chain connects TRBV9 to TRBJ2-6; a weak D match, TRBD2 (6 bases). Trimming took off 7 bases at V and 1 base at J, with 12 bases between the two ends. Germline CDR1 is SGDLS and CDR2 is YYNGEE. The CDR3 sequence is 15 residues long. CDR3 DNA: TGTGCCAGCCGTGGAGGGGCTTCTGGGGCCAACGTCCTGACTTTC. It specifies CASRGGASGANVLTF.

This clone turned up a few times. The chain is built from TRBV2 and TRBJ1-2; TRBD1 aligns across 9 bases. Unmatched junction bases numbered 3, after V lost 7 bases and J lost 0 bases. There are 14 residues in the CDR3. Germline lookup yields CDR1 SNHLY and CDR2 FYNNEI. The CDR3 protein is CASIRDRANYGYTF. The CDR3 DNA sequence: TGTGCCAGCATTCGGGACAGGGCTAACTATGGCTACACCTTC.

In this sample, this clone turned up once. The V call is TRBV7-2, the J call TRBJ2-3; possible D gene TRBD2, 5 bases. The CDR3 is 15 residues long. Germline V lookup: CDR1 SGHTA, CDR2 FQGNSA. Trimming left V 11 bases short and J 4 bases short, with 22 bases between. The CDR3, as DNA: TGTGCCGCCAGAGGCTCACTAGTTTCCGCAGATACGCAGTATTTT. This codes for CAARGSLVSADTQYF.

The chain combines TRBV18 with TRBJ1-4, with a weak D call TRBD1 (6 bases). CDR1 KGHSH and CDR2 LQKENI come from the germline V gene. This CDR3 is 14 amino acids long. V dropped 3 bases and J dropped 6 bases, with 11 bases sitting between them. CDR3 region: CASSPSRGDEKLFF. CDR3 DNA sequence: TGTGCCAGCTCACCTTCCAGGGGCGATGAAAAACTGTTTTTT.